The rows below give T cell receptor beta chains drawn from one sample of a study of T cell repertoires in cytomegalovirus infection. TCRdb re-derived calls from the reads in MiXCR, one entry per CDR3 protein. The sample shows 300,000 to 450,000 distinct CDR3 sequences, 15% to 20% of them seen only once. The sample taken for sequencing was PBMCs. The receptor source for this set is a human donor in good health (CMV status not recorded). Some clones in this sample may be carry-over from other donors' samples. Each CDR3 is given with its conserved first and last residue. A D gene is named only where the DNA matches it firmly. Size tells how often a clone was seen (once, few, many) or the class of an expanded clone, and some rows leave it out.

V: TRBV6-4; J: TRBJ1-1; size: few; D: -; CDR3: CASSDGFRAFF; DNA: TGTGCCAGCAGTGACGGATTTCGGGCTTTCTTT
V: TRBV12-3/TRBV12-4; J: TRBJ2-5; size: few; D: -; CDR3: CASAASGFQETQYF; DNA: TGTGCCAGCGCTGCGAGCGGGTTCCAAGAGACCCAGTACTTC
V: TRBV11-2; J: TRBJ2-7; size: few; D: TRBD1; CDR3: CASSLAAGQGFYEQYF; DNA: TGTGCCAGCAGCCTAGCTGCAGGACAGGGTTTCTACGAGCAGTACTTC
V: TRBV20-1; J: TRBJ1-4; size: few; D: TRBD1; CDR3: CSAINPPTGSTQWGEKLFF; DNA: TGCAGTGCTATAAACCCTCCGACAGGGTCGACCCAATGGGGTGAAAAACTGTTTTTT
V: TRBV20-1; J: TRBJ2-1; size: -; D: -; CDR3: CSANSGDNEQFF; DNA: TGCAGTGCCAATAGCGGCGACAATGAGCAGTTCTTC
V: TRBV6-2/TRBV6-3; J: TRBJ1-5; size: -; D: TRBD1; CDR3: CASSYNPRGQGYNQPQHF; DNA: TGTGCCAGCAGTTACAACCCGCGGGGACAGGGGTACAATCAGCCCCAGCATTTT
V: TRBV20-1; J: TRBJ1-1; size: few; D: -; CDR3: CSAKAGGTEAFF; DNA: TGCAGTGCTAAGGCGGGTGGCACTGAAGCTTTCTTT
V: TRBV13; J: TRBJ2-1; size: -; D: TRBD2; CDR3: CASSWGTSVQSYNEQFF; DNA: TGTGCCAGCAGCTGGGGGACTAGCGTACAATCTTACAATGAGCAGTTCTTC
V: TRBV5-1; J: TRBJ1-2; size: few; D: -; CDR3: CASSLVVGYGYTF; DNA: TGCGCCAGCAGCTTGGTCGTCGGCTATGGCTACACCTTC
V: TRBV5-1; J: TRBJ2-6; size: few; D: -; CDR3: CASSLQHGANVLTF; DNA: TGCGCCAGCAGCCTCCAACACGGGGCCAACGTCCTGACTTTC
V: TRBV18; J: TRBJ2-7; size: -; D: TRBD2; CDR3: CASSPGSGSVGEQYF; DNA: TGTGCCAGCTCACCAGGTAGCGGGAGCGTGGGGGAGCAGTACTTC
V: TRBV7-2; J: TRBJ1-3; size: many; D: -; CDR3: CASSFISTTGNTIYF; DNA: TGTGCCAGCAGCTTTATCAGTACTACTGGAAACACCATATATTTT
V: TRBV20-1; J: TRBJ1-5; size: few; D: -; CDR3: CSAMDSTSPNQPQHF; DNA: TGCAGTGCTATGGACAGCACCTCTCCCAATCAGCCCCAGCATTTT
V: TRBV7-2; J: TRBJ2-7; size: many; D: TRBD1; CDR3: CASSNRGGFRYEQYF; DNA: TGTGCCAGCAGCAACAGGGGCGGTTTTCGGTACGAGCAGTACTTC
V: TRBV7-6; J: TRBJ2-1; size: -; D: TRBD2; CDR3: CASSLPGLAGFNEQFF; DNA: TGTGCCAGCAGCTTACCCGGACTAGCGGGGTTCAATGAGCAGTTCTTC
V: TRBV7-2; J: TRBJ2-1; size: many; D: TRBD2; CDR3: CASSLSSGTYNEQFF; DNA: TGTGCCAGCAGCTTAAGTAGCGGGACCTACAATGAGCAGTTCTTC
V: TRBV12-3/TRBV12-4; J: TRBJ2-1; size: many; D: -; CDR3: CASSLAEWHDEQFF; DNA: TGTGCCAGCAGTCTCGCAGAGTGGCACGATGAGCAGTTCTTC
V: TRBV18; J: TRBJ2-5; size: -; D: -; CDR3: CASSPPSDKETQYF; DNA: TGTGCCAGCTCACCCCCATCCGACAAAGAGACCCAGTACTTC
V: TRBV19; J: TRBJ2-1; size: -; D: TRBD2; CDR3: CASSPPRELAGNNEQFF; DNA: TGTGCCAGTAGTCCCCCTCGGGAACTAGCGGGGAACAATGAGCAGTTCTTC
V: TRBV6-4; J: TRBJ2-1; size: -; D: -; CDR3: CASSDSPVNEQFF; DNA: TGTGCCAGCAGTGACTCCCCGGTGAATGAGCAGTTCTTC
V: TRBV7-2; J: TRBJ2-2; size: many; D: -; CDR3: CASSLAQGSTGELFF; DNA: TGTGCCAGCAGCTTAGCACAGGGTAGCACCGGGGAGCTGTTTTTT
V: TRBV2; J: TRBJ2-3; size: -; D: -; CDR3: CASRALAVRTQYF; DNA: TGTGCCAGCAGAGCTCTGGCGGTCAGGACGCAGTATTTT
V: TRBV25-1; J: TRBJ1-5; size: -; D: -; CDR3: CASRSAGGPQHF; DNA: TGTGCCAGCAGGTCGGCCGGGGGGCCCCAGCATTTT
V: TRBV7-8; J: TRBJ1-5; size: medium-sized; D: -; CDR3: CASSLDRNQPQHF; DNA: TGTGCCAGCAGCTTAGACCGAAATCAGCCCCAGCATTTT
V: TRBV20-1; J: TRBJ2-7; size: few; D: -; CDR3: CSARDSVPLSGEQYF; DNA: TGCAGTGCTAGAGATTCGGTCCCGCTGTCCGGCGAGCAGTACTTC
V: TRBV10-2; J: TRBJ2-7; size: many; D: TRBD2; CDR3: CASSDLTSGRGNEQYF; DNA: TGCGCCAGCAGTGACCTTACTAGCGGGAGGGGCAACGAGCAGTACTTC
V: TRBV29-1; J: TRBJ1-6; size: -; D: -; CDR3: CSVTQGNESPLHF; DNA: TGCAGCGTAACACAGGGAAACGAATCACCCCTCCACTTT
V: TRBV4-1; J: TRBJ2-3; size: few; D: -; CDR3: CASSQDGSTGQDTQYF; DNA: TGCGCCAGCAGCCAAGATGGATCCACAGGTCAAGATACGCAGTATTTT
V: TRBV10-3; J: TRBJ1-1; size: many; D: TRBD1; CDR3: CATAGTGLAEAFF; DNA: TGTGCCACCGCCGGGACAGGGCTGGCTGAAGCTTTCTTT
V: TRBV18; J: TRBJ2-3; size: -; D: TRBD2; CDR3: CASSPLASGGAWSRSDTQYF; DNA: TGTGCCAGCTCACCACTGGCTAGCGGGGGGGCCTGGTCACGGTCAGATACGCAGTATTTT
V: TRBV11-2; J: TRBJ1-1; size: many; D: -; CDR3: CASSRFQMNTEAFF; DNA: TGTGCCAGCAGCCGATTCCAGATGAACACTGAAGCTTTCTTT
V: TRBV9; J: TRBJ2-1; size: few; D: TRBD1; CDR3: CASSLLVDRGSYNEQFF; DNA: TGTGCCAGCAGCCTACTTGTGGACAGGGGTTCCTACAATGAGCAGTTCTTC
V: TRBV7-6; J: TRBJ1-5; size: many; D: -; CDR3: CASSSGSLNQPQHF; DNA: TGTGCCAGCAGCTCAGGGTCTTTGAATCAGCCCCAGCATTTT
V: TRBV20-1; J: TRBJ2-1; size: -; D: TRBD2; CDR3: CSAPYWGGPNEQFF; DNA: TGCAGTGCTCCATACTGGGGAGGGCCCAATGAGCAGTTCTTC
V: TRBV20-1; J: TRBJ1-1; size: -; D: -; CDR3: CSARVRGVTEAFF; DNA: TGCAGTGCTAGAGTTCGGGGGGTCACTGAAGCTTTCTTT
V: TRBV4-1; J: TRBJ2-3; size: -; D: -; CDR3: CASSQVTAANTQYF; DNA: TGCGCCAGCAGCCAAGTCACCGCGGCGAATACGCAGTATTTT
V: TRBV28; J: TRBJ2-1; size: -; D: -; CDR3: CASSVTVSVYNEQFF; DNA: TGTGCCAGCAGTGTTACAGTTAGTGTCTACAATGAGCAGTTCTTC
V: TRBV7-9; J: TRBJ2-7; size: few; D: -; CDR3: CASSPRGGGDEQYF; DNA: TGTGCCAGCAGCCCTCGGGGAGGGGGAGATGAGCAGTACTTC
V: TRBV6-1; J: TRBJ1-1; size: few; D: -; CDR3: CASSHLLLKGLGPEAFF; DNA: TGTGCCAGCAGCCACTTATTATTGAAGGGATTGGGGCCTGAAGCTTTCTTT
V: TRBV7-6; J: TRBJ2-3; size: many; D: -; CDR3: CASSSRASTDTQYF; DNA: TGTGCCAGCAGCTCCCGTGCGAGCACAGATACGCAGTATTTT
V: TRBV7-2; J: TRBJ2-2; size: many; D: -; CDR3: CASSTGGAANTGELFF; DNA: TGTGCCAGCAGCACAGGGGGGGCAGCCAACACCGGGGAGCTGTTTTTT
V: TRBV4-3; J: TRBJ1-3; size: few; D: -; CDR3: CASSHIGNTIYF; DNA: TGCGCCAGCAGCCACATAGGGAACACCATATATTTT
V: TRBV12-3/TRBV12-4; J: TRBJ1-4; size: many; D: -; CDR3: CASSLGNTNEKLFF; DNA: TGTGCCAGCAGTTTAGGGAATACTAATGAAAAACTGTTTTTT
V: TRBV15; J: TRBJ2-1; size: few; D: TRBD2; CDR3: CATSSTGLADNEQFF; DNA: TGTGCCACCAGCAGTACCGGACTAGCTGACAATGAGCAGTTCTTC
V: TRBV20-1; J: TRBJ2-1; size: few; D: -; CDR3: CSAIVTYNKQFF; DNA: TGCAGTGCTATAGTTACCTACAATAAGCAGTTCTTC
V: TRBV12-3/TRBV12-4; J: TRBJ2-5; size: -; D: TRBD1; CDR3: CASSLQDRRETQYF; DNA: TGTGCCAGCAGTTTACAGGACAGGAGAGAGACCCAGTACTTC
V: TRBV27; J: TRBJ2-7; size: many; D: TRBD1; CDR3: CASSLPWDRIYEQYF; DNA: TGTGCCAGCAGTTTACCCTGGGACAGGATCTACGAGCAGTACTTC
V: TRBV6-5; J: TRBJ2-7; size: once; D: -; CDR3: CSSSYSRAINGEQYF; DNA: TGTTCCAGCAGTTACTCTAGGGCAATTAACGGGGAGCAGTACTTC